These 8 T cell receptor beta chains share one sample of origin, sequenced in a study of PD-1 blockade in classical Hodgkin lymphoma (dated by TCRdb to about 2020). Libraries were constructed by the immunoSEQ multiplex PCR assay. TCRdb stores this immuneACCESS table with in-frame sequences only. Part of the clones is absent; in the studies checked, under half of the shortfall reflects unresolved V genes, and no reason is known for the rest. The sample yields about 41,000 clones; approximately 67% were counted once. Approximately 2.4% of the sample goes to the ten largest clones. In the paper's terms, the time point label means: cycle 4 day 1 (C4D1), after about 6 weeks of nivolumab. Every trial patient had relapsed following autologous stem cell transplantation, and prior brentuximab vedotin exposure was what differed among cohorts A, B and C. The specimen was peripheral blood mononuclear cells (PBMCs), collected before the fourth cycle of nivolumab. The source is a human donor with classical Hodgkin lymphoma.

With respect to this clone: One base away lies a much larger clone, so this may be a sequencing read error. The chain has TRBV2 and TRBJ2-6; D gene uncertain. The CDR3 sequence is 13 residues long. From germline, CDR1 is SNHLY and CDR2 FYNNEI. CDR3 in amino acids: CASSPYGTNVLTF. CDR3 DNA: TGTGCCAGCAGCCCTTATGGGACCAACGTCCTGACTTTC.

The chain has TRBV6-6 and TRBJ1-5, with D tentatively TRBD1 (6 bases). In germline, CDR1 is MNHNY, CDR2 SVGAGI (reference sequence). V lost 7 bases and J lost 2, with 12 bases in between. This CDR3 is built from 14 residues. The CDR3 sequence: CASMGGLGNQPQHF. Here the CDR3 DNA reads TGTGCCAGCATGGGGGGGCTAGGCAATCAGCCCCAGCATTTT.

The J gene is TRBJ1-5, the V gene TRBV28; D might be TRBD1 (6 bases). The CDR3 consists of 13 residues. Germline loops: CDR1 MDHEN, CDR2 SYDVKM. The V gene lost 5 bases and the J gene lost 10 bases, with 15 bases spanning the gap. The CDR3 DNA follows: TGTGCCAGCAGTGTGACAGGACCCTTCCCCCAGCATTTT. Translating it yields CASSVTGPFPQHF. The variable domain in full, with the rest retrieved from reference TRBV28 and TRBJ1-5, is DVKVTQSSRYLVKRTGEKVFLECVQDMDHENMFWYRQDPGLGLRLIYFSYDVKMKEKGDIPEGYSVSREKKERFSLILESASTNQTSMYLCASSVTGPFPQHFGDGTRLSIL.

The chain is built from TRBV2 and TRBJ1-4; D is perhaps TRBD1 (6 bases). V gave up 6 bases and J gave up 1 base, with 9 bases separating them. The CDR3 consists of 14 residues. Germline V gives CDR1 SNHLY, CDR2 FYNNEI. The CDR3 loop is CASRGGLTNEKLFF. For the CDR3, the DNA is TGTGCCAGCAGGGGGGGGCTAACTAATGAAAAACTGTTTTTT.

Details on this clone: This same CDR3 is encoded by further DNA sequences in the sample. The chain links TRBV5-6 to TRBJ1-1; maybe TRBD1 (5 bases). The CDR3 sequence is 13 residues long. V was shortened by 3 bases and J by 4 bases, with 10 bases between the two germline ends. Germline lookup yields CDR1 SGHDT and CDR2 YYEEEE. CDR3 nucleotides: TGTGCCAGCAGCTGGGGGGGTAGCACTGAAGCTTTCTTT. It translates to CASSWGGSTEAFF.

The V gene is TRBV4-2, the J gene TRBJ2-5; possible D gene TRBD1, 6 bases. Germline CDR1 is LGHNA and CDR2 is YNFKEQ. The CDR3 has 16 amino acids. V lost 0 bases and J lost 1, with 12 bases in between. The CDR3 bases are TGTGCCAGCAGCCAAGAGGCGACAGGAACCCAAGAGACCCAGTACTTC. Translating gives CASSQEATGTQETQYF.

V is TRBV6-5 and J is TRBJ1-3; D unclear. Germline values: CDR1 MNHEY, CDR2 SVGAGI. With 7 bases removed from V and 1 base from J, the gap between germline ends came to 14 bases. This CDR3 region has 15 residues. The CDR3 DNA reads TGTGCCAGCACCACGGACGCTACTTCTGGAAACACCATATATTTT. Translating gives CASTTDATSGNTIYF.

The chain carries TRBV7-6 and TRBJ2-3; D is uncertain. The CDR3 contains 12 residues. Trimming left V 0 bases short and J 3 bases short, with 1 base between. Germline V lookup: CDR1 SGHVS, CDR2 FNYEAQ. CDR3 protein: CASSLATDTQYF. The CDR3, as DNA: TGTGCCAGCAGCTTAGCAACAGATACGCAGTATTTT.